The text below deals with one T cell receptor beta chain. The data stem from a study of blood T cell repertoires in COVID-19. At the level of the study: Acute-phase and convalescent COVID-19 samples originated in the United States, Italy and Spain. Sources were T cells, B-cell-depleted T cells, or PBMCs; the material itself was cDNA or gDNA.

With 7 bases removed from V and 5 bases from J, the gap between germline ends came to 11 bases. The CDR3 totals 13 residues. Seattle patient enrollment occurred during active infection, with longitudinal follow-up thereafter. The authors' processing: By means of reference gene primer amplification, nucleated cell counts were estimated. Clones were read by immunoSEQ multiplex PCR, and TCRdb kept only the in-frame ones, dropping some. Clone size and V and J calls were adopted from that table, with D and trimming inferred from the DNA. The table includes 390,000 or so clones, 87% detected once. The clonotype originates from a woman in her 30s with COVID-19, enrolled during active disease. What was sequenced was peripheral blood. This chain links TRBV12-3 or TRBV12-4 with TRBJ2-2; tentative D call: TRBD1 (5 bases). The CDR3 spells CASTRPGTGELFF. The DNA for the CDR3 is TGTGCCAGCACCCGTCCAGGGACCGGGGAGCTGTTTTTT.